The following is a T cell receptor beta chain sequence with its context. Trimming removed 0 bases from V and 5 bases from J; junction bases left unmatched: 3. This CDR3 spans 14 amino acids. Per the germline V gene, CDR1 is MNHEY and CDR2 is SMNVEV (reference sequence). These data are taken from a study of control samples from healthy donors and cancer patients. The table came from immunoSEQ multiplex PCR; TCRdb's copy has only in-frame clones and leaves some out. This table has more than 50,000 clones, approximately 90% appearing once. The sequenced material came from PBMCs. This receptor was taken from a woman aged 45 to 65 with colorectal cancer. The chain combines TRBV27 with TRBJ2-5, with TRBD1 matching 7 bases. Here the CDR3 reads CASSLSQGRETQYF. For the CDR3, the DNA is TGTGCCAGCAGTTTATCACAGGGGCGTGAGACCCAGTACTTC.